This T cell receptor beta chain appears in the sequencing data of a study of patients and donors after allogeneic stem cell transplantation. TCRdb re-called the RT-PCR reads with MiXCR, one entry per CDR3 protein. The table includes about 230,000 distinct CDR3 sequences, 14% detected once. Sequenced sample: blood, either unsorted or a sorted T cell fraction (not recorded which). This clonotype originated in a human donor who was either an allogeneic HSCT recipient or a stem cell or donor lymphocyte infusion donor (not recorded which). It is not recorded whose cells these are; they may come from a transplant donor.

The CDR3 reads CATSVTADTQYF. CDR3 nucleotides: TGTGCCACCAGTGTGACGGCAGATACGCAGTATTTT. V usage is TRBV24-1 and J usage is TRBJ2-3, with no clear D. V lost 5 bases, J lost 4 bases, and 6 bases lay in between. Germline loops: CDR1 KGHDR, CDR2 SFDVKD. This CDR3 region has 12 residues.